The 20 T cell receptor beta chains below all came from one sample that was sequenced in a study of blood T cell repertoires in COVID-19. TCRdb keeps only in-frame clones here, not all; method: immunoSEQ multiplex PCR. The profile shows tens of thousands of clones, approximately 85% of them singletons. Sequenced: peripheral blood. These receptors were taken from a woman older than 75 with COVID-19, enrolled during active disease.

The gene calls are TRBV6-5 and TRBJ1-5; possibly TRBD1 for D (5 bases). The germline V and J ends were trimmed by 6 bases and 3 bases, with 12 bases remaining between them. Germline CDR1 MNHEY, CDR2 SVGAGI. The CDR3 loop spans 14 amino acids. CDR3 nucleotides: TGTGCCAGCAGCCGGGGGAATGACAATCAGCCCCAGCATTTT. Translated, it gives CASSRGNDNQPQHF.

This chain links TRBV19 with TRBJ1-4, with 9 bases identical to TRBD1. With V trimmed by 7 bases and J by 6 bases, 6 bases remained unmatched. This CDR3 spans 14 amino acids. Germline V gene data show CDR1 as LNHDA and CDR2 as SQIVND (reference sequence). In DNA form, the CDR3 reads TGTGCCAGTACCTCGACAGGGGGTTATGAAAAACTGTTTTTT. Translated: CASTSTGGYEKLFF.

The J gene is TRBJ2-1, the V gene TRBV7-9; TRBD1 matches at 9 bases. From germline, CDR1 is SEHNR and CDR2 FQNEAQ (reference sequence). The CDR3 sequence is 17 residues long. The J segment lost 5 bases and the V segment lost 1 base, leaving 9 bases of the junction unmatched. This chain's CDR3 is CASSLGRGQGRNNEQFF. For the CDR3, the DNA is TGTGCCAGCAGCTTAGGGCGGGGACAGGGTAGGAACAATGAGCAGTTCTTC.

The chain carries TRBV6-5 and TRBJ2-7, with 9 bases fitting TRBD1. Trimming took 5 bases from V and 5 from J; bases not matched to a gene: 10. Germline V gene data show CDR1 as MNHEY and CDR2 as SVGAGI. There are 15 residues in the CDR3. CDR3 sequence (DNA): TGTGCCAGCAGTCCCAGGGGACAGGGACCCCACGAGCAGTACTTC. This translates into CASSPRGQGPHEQYF.

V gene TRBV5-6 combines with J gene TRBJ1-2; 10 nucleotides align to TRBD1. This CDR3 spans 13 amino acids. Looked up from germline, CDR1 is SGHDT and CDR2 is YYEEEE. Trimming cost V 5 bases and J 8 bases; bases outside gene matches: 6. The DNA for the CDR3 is TGTGCCAGCAGTCCCGACAGGGGGCTCGGCTACACCTTC. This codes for CASSPDRGLGYTF.

CDR3 amino acids: CASSLGTGIYEQYF. The CDR3, as DNA: TGCGCCAGCAGCCTCGGGACAGGGATTTACGAGCAGTACTTC. J is TRBJ2-7 and V is TRBV5-1; 9 bases are shared with TRBD1. The germline V gene encodes CDR1 SGHRS and CDR2 YFSETQ. The V and J ends lost 4 bases and 4 bases, in that order; junction bases with no gene match: 6. The CDR3 has 14 residues.

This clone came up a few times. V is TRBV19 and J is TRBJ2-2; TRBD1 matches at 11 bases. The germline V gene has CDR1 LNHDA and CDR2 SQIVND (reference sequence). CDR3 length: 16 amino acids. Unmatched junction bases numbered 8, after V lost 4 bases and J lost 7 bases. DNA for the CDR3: TGTGCCAGTAGTAGACGGGGGACAGGGGGAGGCGGGGAGCTGTTTTTT. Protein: CASSRRGTGGGGELFF. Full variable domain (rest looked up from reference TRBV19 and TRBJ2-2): DGGITQSPKYLFRKEGQNVTLSCEQNLNHDAMYWYRQDPGQGLRLIYYSQIVNDFQKGDIAEGYSVSREKKESFPLTVTSAQKNPTAFYLCASSRRGTGGGGELFFGEGSRLTVL.

CDR3 residues: CASTRDRAGDTEAFF. The CDR3 DNA reads as TGTGCCAGCACAAGGGACAGGGCGGGTGACACTGAAGCTTTCTTT. The V call is TRBV19, the J call TRBJ1-1, with 9 bases that match TRBD1. J lost 3 bases, V lost 9 bases, and 11 bases had no gene match. Germline V gene sequence: CDR1 LNHDA, CDR2 SQIVND (reference sequence). There are 15 residues in the CDR3.

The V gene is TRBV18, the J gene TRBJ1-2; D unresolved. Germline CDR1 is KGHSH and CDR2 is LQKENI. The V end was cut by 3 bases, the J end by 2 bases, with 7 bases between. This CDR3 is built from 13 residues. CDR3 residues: CASSPAANYGYTF. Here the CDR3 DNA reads TGTGCCAGCTCACCCGCGGCCAACTATGGCTACACCTTC.

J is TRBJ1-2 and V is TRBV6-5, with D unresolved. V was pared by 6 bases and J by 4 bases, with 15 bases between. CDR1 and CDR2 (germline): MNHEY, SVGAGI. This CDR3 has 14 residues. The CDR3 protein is CASRSQATTYGYTF. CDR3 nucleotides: TGTGCCAGCAGGAGTCAGGCGACGACCTATGGCTACACCTTC.

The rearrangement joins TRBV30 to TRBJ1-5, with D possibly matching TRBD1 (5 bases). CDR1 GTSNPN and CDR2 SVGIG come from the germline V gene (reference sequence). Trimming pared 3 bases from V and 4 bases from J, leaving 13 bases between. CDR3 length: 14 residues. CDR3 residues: CAWSGWGPNQPQHF. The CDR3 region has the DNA TGTGCCTGGAGCGGTTGGGGCCCTAATCAGCCCCAGCATTTT.

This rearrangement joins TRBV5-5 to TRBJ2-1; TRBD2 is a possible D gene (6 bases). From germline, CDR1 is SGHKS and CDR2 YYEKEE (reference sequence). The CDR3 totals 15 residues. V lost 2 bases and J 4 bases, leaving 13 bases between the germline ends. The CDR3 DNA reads TGTGCCAGCAGCTTCATGATTGGGGGGTACAATGAGCAGTTCTTC. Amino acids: CASSFMIGGYNEQFF.

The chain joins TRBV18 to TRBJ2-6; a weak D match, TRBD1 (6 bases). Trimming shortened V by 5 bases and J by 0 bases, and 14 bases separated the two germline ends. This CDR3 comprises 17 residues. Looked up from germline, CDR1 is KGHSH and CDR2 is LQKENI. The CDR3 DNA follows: TGTGCCAGCTCAACGACAGGCTCCGGCTCTGGGGCCAACGTCCTGACTTTC. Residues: CASSTTGSGSGANVLTF.

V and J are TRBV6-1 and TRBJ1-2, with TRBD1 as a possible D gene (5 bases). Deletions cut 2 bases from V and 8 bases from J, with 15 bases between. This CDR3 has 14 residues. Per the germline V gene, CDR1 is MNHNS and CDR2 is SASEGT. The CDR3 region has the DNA TGTGCCAGCAGTGAACAGGGTGTACCCCAGGGCTACACCTTC. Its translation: CASSEQGVPQGYTF.

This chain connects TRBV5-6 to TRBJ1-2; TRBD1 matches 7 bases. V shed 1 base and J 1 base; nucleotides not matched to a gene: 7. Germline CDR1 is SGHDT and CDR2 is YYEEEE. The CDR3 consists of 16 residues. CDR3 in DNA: TGTGCCAGCAGCTTGTCTCGGGACAGCCTTAACTATGGCTACACCTTC. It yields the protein CASSLSRDSLNYGYTF.

The CDR3 DNA sequence: TGTGCCAGCAGCCAACTGTTTAAGGAGGAGACCCAGTACTTC. Translation gives CASSQLFKEETQYF. This chain connects TRBV3-1 (or the pseudogene TRBV3-2) to TRBJ2-5; no firm D call. The CDR3 runs to 14 residues. CDR1 is LGHDT, CDR2 YNNKEL, per germline (reference sequence). V dropped 2 bases and J dropped 5 bases, with 12 bases sitting between them.

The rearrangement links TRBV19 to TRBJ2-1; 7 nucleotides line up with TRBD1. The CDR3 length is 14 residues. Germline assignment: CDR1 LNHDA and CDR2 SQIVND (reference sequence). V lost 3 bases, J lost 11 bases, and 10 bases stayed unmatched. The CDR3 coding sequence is TGTGCCAGTAGTATTGATGGGACAGCCGAAAAGCAGTTCTTC. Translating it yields CASSIDGTAEKQFF.

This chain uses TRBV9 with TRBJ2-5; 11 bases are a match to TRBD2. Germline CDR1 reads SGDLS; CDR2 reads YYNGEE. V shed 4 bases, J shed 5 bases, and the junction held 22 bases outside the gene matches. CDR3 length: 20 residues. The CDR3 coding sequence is TGTGCCAGCAGCACACGACAGGGTGTAAATAGCGGGGGGGCTTGGGAGACCCAGTACTTC. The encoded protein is CASSTRQGVNSGGAWETQYF.

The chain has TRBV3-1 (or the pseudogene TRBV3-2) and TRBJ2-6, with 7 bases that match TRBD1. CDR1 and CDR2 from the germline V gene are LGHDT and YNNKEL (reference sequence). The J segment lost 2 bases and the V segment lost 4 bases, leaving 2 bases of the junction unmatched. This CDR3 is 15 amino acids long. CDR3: CASSLQGTGANVLTF. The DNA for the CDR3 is TGTGCCAGCAGCCTACAGGGGACTGGGGCCAACGTCCTGACTTTC.

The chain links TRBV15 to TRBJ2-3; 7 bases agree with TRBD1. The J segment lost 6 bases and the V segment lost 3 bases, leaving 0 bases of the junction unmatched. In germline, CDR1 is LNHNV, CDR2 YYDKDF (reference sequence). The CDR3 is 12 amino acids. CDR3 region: CATSSRGDTQYF. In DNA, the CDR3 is TGTGCCACCAGCAGCAGGGGGGATACGCAGTATTTT.